The T cell receptor (beta chain) under discussion was sequenced for a study of T and B cells in COVID-19 patients. Study-level background: The recovered patients had mostly mild to moderate COVID-19 with outpatient management.

Study-level findings and limits: Highly clonal in active COVID-19, TRB repertoires exceeded healthy-donor diversity and richness at recovery. In COVID-19 patients, T cell receptor beta variable and joining gene use was reportedly strongly skewed.

CDR3 length: 15 amino acids. V shed 2 bases, J shed 5 bases, and the junction held 3 bases outside the gene matches. The germline CDR1 and CDR2 sequences are LNHNV and YYDKDF (reference sequence). BIOMED2 TRB-A/B primer pools were used in multiplex TRB PCR. TCRdb re-called the multiplex PCR reads through MiXCR, storing one row per CDR3 protein. The repertoire holds around 15,000 distinct CDR3 sequences, with 28% as singletons. Concerning this clonotype itself: Its antigen is as yet unknown.

Blood genomic DNA input for TRB amplification was about 240-550 ng. The sequence came from a human donor who had recovered from COVID-19. This chain links TRBV15 with TRBJ1-5; 10 positions agree with TRBD1. Sequenced sample: blood. Here the CDR3 DNA reads TGTGCCACCAGCAGAAAAGGGACAGGGGATCAGCCCCAGCATTTT. This codes for CATSRKGTGDQPQHF.